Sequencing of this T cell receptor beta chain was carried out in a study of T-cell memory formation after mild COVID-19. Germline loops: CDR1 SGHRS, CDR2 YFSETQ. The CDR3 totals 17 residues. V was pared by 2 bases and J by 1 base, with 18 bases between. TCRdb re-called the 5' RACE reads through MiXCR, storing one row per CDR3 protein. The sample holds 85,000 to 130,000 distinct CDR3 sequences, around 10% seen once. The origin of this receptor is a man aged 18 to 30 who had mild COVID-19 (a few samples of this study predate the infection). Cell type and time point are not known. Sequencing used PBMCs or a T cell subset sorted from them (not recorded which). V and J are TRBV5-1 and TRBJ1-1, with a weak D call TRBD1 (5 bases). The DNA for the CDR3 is TGCGCCAGCAGCTTTTTTACACGCGACAGCTCGAACACTGAAGCTTTCTTT. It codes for CASSFFTRDSSNTEAFF. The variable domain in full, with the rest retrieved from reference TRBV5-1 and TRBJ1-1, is KAGVTQTPRYLIKTRGQQVTLSCSPISGHRSVSWYQQTPGQGLQFLFEYFSETQRNKGNFPGRFSGRQFSNSRSEMNVSTLELGDSALYLCASSFFTRDSSNTEAFFGQGTRLTVV.